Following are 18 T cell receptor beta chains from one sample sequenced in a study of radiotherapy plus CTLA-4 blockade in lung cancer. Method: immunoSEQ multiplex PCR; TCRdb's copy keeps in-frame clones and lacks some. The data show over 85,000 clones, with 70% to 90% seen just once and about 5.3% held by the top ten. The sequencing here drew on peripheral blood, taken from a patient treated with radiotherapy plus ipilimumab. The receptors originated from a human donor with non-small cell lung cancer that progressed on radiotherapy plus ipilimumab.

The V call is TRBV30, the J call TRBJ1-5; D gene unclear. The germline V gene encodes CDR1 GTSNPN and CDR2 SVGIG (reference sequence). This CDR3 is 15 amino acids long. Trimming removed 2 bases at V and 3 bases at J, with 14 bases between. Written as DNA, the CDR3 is TGTGCCTGGAGTCTGGGAGGGAACTACAATCAGCCCCAGCATTTT. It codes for CAWSLGGNYNQPQHF.

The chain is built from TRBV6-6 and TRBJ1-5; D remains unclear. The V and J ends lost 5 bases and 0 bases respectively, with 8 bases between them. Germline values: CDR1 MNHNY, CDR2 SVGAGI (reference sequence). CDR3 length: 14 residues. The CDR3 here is CASSPPVSNQPQHF. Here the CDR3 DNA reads TGTGCCAGCAGTCCACCCGTTAGCAATCAGCCCCAGCATTTT.

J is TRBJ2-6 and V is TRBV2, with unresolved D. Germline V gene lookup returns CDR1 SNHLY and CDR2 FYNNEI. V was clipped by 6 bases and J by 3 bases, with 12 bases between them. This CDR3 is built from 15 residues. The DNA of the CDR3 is TGTGCCAGCAGAGGTTTGGGTGTTGGGGCCAACGTCCTGACTTTC. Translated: CASRGLGVGANVLTF.

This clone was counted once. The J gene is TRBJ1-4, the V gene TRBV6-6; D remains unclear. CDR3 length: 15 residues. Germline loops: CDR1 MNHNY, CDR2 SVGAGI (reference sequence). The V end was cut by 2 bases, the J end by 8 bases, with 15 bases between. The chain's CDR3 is CASSYAPQAGEKLFF. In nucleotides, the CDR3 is TGTGCCAGCAGTTACGCCCCCCAAGCCGGGGAAAAACTGTTTTTT.

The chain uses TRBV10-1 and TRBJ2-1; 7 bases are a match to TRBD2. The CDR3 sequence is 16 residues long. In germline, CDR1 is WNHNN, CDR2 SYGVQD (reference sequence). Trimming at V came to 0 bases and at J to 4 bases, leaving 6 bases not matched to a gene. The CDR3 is CASSESWAGAYNEQFF. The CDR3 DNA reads TGCGCCAGCAGTGAGTCGTGGGCGGGAGCTTACAATGAGCAGTTCTTC.

Written as DNA, the CDR3 is TGTGCCAGCAGTTTAAGGCTAGCGGGAGGAGAGACCGGGGAGCTGTTTTTT. Protein sequence: CASSLRLAGGETGELFF. This rearrangement joins TRBV27 to TRBJ2-2; 11 nucleotides match TRBD2. This CDR3 spans 17 amino acids. Germline-derived CDR1 and CDR2 are MNHEY and SMNVEV (reference sequence). The ends lost 2 bases at V and 5 bases at J; junction bases unmatched: 7.

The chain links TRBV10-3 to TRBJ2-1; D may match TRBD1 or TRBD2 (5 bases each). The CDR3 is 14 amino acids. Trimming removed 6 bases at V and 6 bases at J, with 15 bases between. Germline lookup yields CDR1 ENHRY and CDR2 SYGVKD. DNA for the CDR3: TGTGCCATCAGGGCAGGTGGGGGACCCAATGAGCAGTTCTTC. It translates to CAIRAGGGPNEQFF.

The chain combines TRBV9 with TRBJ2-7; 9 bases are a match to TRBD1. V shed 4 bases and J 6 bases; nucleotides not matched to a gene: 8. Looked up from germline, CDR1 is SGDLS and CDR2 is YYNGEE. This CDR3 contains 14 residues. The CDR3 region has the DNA TGTGCCAGCAGCACCGTACAGGGGGCGACCGAGCAGTACTTC. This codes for CASSTVQGATEQYF.

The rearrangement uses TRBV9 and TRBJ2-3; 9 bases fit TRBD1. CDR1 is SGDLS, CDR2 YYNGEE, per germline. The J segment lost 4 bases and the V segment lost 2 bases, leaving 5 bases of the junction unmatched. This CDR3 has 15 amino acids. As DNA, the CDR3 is TGTGCCAGCAGCGTTACAGGGGGCGGTGCAGATACGCAGTATTTT. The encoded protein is CASSVTGGGADTQYF.

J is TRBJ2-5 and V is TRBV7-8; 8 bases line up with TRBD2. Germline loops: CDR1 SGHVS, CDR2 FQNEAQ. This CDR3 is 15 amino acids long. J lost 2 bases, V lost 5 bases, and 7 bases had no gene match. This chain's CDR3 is CASSKLAGMQETQYF. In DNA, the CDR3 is TGTGCCAGCAGCAAGTTAGCGGGAATGCAAGAGACCCAGTACTTC.

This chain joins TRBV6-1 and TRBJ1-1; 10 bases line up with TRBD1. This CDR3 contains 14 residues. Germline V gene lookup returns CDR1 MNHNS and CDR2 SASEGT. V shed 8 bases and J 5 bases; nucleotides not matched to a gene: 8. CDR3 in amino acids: CASGRQGAVTEAFF. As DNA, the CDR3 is TGTGCCAGCGGTCGACAGGGGGCAGTGACTGAAGCTTTCTTT.

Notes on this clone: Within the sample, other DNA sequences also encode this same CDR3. CDR3 in amino acids: CASSIAGYTGELFF. CDR3 in DNA: TGTGCCAGTAGTATCGCAGGGTACACCGGGGAGCTGTTTTTT. The chain links TRBV19 to TRBJ2-2; the D gene is possibly TRBD1 (5 bases). This CDR3 is built from 14 residues. V was clipped by 3 bases and J by 3 bases, with 8 bases between them. CDR1 and CDR2 (germline): LNHDA, SQIVND (reference sequence).

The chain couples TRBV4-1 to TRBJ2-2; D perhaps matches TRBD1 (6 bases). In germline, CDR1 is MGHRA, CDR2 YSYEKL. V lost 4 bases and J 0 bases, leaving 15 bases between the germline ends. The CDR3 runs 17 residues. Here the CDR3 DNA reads TGCGCCAGCAGCCGAGAGACAGGTCCAACGAACACCGGGGAGCTGTTTTTT. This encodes CASSRETGPTNTGELFF.

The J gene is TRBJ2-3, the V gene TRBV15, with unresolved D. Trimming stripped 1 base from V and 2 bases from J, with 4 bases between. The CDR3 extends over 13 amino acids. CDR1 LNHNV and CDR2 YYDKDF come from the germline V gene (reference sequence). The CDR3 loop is CATSRGYTDTQYF. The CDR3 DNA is TGTGCCACCAGCAGAGGGTACACAGATACGCAGTATTTT. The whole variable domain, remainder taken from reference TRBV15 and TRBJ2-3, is DAMVIQNPRYQVTQFGKPVTLSCSQTLNHNVMYWYQQKSSQAPKLLFHYYDKDFNNEADTPDNFQSRRPNTSFCFLDIRSPGLGDTAMYLCATSRGYTDTQYFGPGTRLTVL.

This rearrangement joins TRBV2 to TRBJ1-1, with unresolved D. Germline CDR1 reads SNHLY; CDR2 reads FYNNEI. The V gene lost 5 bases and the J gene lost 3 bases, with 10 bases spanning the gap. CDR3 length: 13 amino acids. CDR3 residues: CASSLDVDTEAFF. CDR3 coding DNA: TGTGCCAGCAGTCTGGACGTCGACACTGAAGCTTTCTTT.

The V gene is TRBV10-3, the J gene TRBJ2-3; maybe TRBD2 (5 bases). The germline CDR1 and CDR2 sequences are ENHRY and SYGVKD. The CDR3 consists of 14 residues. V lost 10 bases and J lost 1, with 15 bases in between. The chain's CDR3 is CATRRTEGTDTQYF. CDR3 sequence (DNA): TGTGCCACCCGGAGAACGGAGGGCACAGATACGCAGTATTTT.

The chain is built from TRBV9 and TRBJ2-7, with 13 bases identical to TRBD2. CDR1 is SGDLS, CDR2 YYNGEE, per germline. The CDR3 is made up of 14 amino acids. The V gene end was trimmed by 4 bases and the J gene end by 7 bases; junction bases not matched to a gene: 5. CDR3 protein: CASSTGLAGAEQYF. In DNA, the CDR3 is TGTGCCAGCAGCACAGGACTAGCGGGAGCAGAGCAGTACTTC.

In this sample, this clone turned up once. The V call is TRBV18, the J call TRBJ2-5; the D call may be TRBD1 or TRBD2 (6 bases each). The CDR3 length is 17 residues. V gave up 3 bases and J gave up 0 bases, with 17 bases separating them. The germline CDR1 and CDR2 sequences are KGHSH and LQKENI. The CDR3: CASSPTRGLINQETQYF. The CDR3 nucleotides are TGTGCCAGCTCACCTACCAGGGGACTTATAAACCAAGAGACCCAGTACTTC.